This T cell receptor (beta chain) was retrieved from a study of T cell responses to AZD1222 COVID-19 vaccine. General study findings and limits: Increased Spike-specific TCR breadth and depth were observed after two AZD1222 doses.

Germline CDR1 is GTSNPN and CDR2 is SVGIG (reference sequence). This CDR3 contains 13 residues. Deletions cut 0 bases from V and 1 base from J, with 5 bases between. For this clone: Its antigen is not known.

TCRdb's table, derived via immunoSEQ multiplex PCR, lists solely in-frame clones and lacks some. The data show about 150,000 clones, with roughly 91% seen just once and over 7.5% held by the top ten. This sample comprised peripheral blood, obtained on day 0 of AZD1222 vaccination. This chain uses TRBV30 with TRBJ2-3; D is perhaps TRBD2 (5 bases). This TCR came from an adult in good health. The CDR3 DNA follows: TGTGCCTGGAGTGTAGCGGGCACAGATACGCAGTATTTT. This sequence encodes CAWSVAGTDTQYF.